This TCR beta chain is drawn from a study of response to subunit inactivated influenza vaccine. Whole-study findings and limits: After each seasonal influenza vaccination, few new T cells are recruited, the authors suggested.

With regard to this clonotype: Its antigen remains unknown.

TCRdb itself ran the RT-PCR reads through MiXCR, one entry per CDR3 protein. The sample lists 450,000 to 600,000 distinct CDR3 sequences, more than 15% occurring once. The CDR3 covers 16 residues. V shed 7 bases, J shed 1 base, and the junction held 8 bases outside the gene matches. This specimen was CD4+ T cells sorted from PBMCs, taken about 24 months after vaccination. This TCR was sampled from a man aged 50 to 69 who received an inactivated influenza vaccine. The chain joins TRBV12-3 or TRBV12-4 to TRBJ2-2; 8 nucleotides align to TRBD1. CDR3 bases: TGTGCCAGCAACACCTTGGGGACAGGGAACACCGGGGAGCTGTTTTTT. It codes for CASNTLGTGNTGELFF.